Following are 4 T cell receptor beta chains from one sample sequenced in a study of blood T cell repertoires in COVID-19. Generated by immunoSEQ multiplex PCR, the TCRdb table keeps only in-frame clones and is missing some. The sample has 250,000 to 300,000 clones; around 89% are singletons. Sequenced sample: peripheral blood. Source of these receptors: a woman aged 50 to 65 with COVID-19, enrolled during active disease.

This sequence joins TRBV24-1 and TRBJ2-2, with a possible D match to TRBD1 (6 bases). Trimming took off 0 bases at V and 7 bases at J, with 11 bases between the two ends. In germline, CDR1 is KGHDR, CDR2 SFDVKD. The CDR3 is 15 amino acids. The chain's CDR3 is CATSDLQTGNGELFF. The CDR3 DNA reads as TGTGCCACCAGTGATTTGCAGACAGGCAACGGGGAGCTGTTTTTT.

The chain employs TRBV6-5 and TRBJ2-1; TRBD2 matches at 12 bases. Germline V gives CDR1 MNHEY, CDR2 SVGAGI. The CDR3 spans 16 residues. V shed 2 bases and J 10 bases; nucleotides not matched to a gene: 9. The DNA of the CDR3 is TGTGCCAGCAGTTACCTCCGGGCTAGCGGGAGGGACGAGCAGTTCTTC. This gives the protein CASSYLRASGRDEQFF.

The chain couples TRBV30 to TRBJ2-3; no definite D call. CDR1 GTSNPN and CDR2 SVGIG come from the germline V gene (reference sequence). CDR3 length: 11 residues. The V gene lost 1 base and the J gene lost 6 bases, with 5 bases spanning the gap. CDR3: CAWSAEDTQYF. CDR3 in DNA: TGTGCCTGGAGTGCCGAGGATACGCAGTATTTT.

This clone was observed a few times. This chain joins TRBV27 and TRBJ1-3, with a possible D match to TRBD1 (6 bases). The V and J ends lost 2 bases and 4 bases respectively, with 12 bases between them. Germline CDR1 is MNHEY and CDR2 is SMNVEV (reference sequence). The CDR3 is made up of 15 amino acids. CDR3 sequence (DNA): TGTGCCAGCAGTTTAACCCGGGACACGGGAAACACCATATATTTT. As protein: CASSLTRDTGNTIYF.